The next 21 T cell receptor beta chains were all read from a single sample in a study of a mutant IDH1 vaccine in newly diagnosed glioma. The repertoire was sequenced with immunoSEQ multiplex PCR; TCRdb's copy has only in-frame clones and lacks some. Here the sample spans approximately 60,000 clones, under 85% being singletons. Documented time point: week 47, end of study. Every vaccine dose comprised 300 ug of mutant IDH1 20-mer peptide plus topical imiquimod. Their recognized antigens are unknown. The sample here was PBMCs, taken from a glioma patient whose treatment included an IDH1 peptide vaccine. The receptors were sampled from a man aged 25 to 40 with glioma.

Concerning this clone: One junction end does not reproduce the germline sequence, and a read error may be involved. J is TRBJ2-4 and V is TRBV2; 9 bases match TRBD2. CDR3 length equals 18 residues. Germline assignment: CDR1 SNHLY and CDR2 FYNNEI. The CDR3 DNA sequence: TGTGCCAGCAGTGATGGTGGCAACAGGGGACTAGCCAAAAGCATTCAGTACTTC. Translated, it gives CASSDGGNRGLAKSIQYF. Together with reference TRBV2 and TRBJ2-4, the CDR3 gives the full variable domain: EPEVTQTPSHQVTQMGQEVILRCVPISNHLYFYWYRQILGQKVEFLVSFYNNEISEKSEIFDDQFSVERPDGSNFTLKIRSTKLEDSAMYFCASSDGGNRGLAKSIQYFGAGTRLSVL.

The rearrangement joins TRBV6-1 to TRBJ2-3; D may be TRBD1 (6 bases). The germline V gene has CDR1 MNHNS and CDR2 SASEGT. The CDR3 runs to 14 residues. V shed 7 bases and J shed 1 base, with 12 bases lying between them. The DNA of the CDR3 is TGTGCCAGCACCGACAGGTGGGGCACAGATACGCAGTATTTT. It codes for CASTDRWGTDTQYF.

This chain links TRBV4-1 with TRBJ2-7, with D perhaps TRBD2 (5 bases). CDR1 and CDR2 from the germline V gene are MGHRA and YSYEKL. The CDR3 consists of 16 residues. Deletions cut 0 bases from V and 3 bases from J, with 15 bases between. The CDR3 DNA is TGCGCCAGCAGCCAAGAAACATCGGGGTTACTCTACGAGCAGTACTTC. It is translated as CASSQETSGLLYEQYF.

V usage is TRBV6-1 and J usage is TRBJ2-7; D may be TRBD1 (5 bases). The CDR3 has 15 amino acids. V lost 2 bases to trimming and J lost 2 bases, with 13 bases between them. Germline-derived CDR1 and CDR2 are MNHNS and SASEGT. The CDR3 DNA is TGTGCCAGCAGTGAATGGGGCCGATCCCCCTACGAGCAGTACTTC. This encodes CASSEWGRSPYEQYF.

This clone was counted between two and nine times. V usage is TRBV28 and J usage is TRBJ1-5, with D perhaps matching TRBD1 (5 bases). The V gene's germline CDR1 is MDHEN and CDR2 SYDVKM. V lost 6 bases and J lost 4, with 7 bases in between. The CDR3 runs 12 residues. The CDR3 here is CASRGRNQPQHF. In nucleotides, the CDR3 is TGTGCCAGCAGGGGGCGGAATCAGCCCCAGCATTTT.

The chain joins TRBV2 to TRBJ2-3; 12 nucleotides align to TRBD2. Germline trimming cut 6 bases from V and 2 bases from J; bases unmatched to any gene: 12. The CDR3 is made up of 18 amino acids. In germline, CDR1 is SNHLY, CDR2 FYNNEI. This CDR3 reads CASRAGLAGPKSTDTQYF. In DNA form, the CDR3 reads TGTGCCAGCAGGGCCGGACTAGCGGGGCCCAAATCCACAGATACGCAGTATTTT.

The V and J genes are TRBV10-3 and TRBJ1-1; no definite D call. V gave up 0 bases and J gave up 1 base, with 18 bases separating them. Germline V gives CDR1 ENHRY, CDR2 SYGVKD. The CDR3 extends over 18 amino acids. In nucleotides, the CDR3 is TGTGCCATCAGTGAGTCGATCGGGAGGGCAAGATCGAACACTGAAGCTTTCTTT. Protein: CAISESIGRARSNTEAFF.

The chain uses TRBV15 and TRBJ2-7; D ambiguous. V was clipped by 0 bases and J by 4 bases, with 7 bases between them. Germline loops: CDR1 LNHNV, CDR2 YYDKDF (reference sequence). The CDR3 has 13 residues. The CDR3, as DNA: TGTGCCACCAGCAGAGATAAAATGTACGAGCAGTACTTC. Translated: CATSRDKMYEQYF.

This clone was seen only a few times. The chain joins TRBV30 to TRBJ1-1; no firm D call. Germline assignment: CDR1 GTSNPN and CDR2 SVGIG (reference sequence). This CDR3 contains 14 residues. V was clipped by 0 bases and J by 1 base, with 9 bases between them. The CDR3 loop reads CAWSVAVWNTEAFF. The DNA for the CDR3 is TGTGCCTGGAGTGTAGCTGTCTGGAACACTGAAGCTTTCTTT. The variable domain in full, completed from reference TRBV30 and TRBJ1-1, reads SQTIHQWPATLVQPVGSPLSLECTVEGTSNPNLYWYRQAAGRGLQLLFYSVGIGQISSEVPQNLSASRPQDRQFILSSKKLLLSDSGFYLCAWSVAVWNTEAFFGQGTRLTVV.

This clone is a singleton in its sample. The chain links TRBV4-1 to TRBJ1-2, with D hard to call. V lost 1 base to trimming and J lost 4 bases, with 7 bases between them. The CDR3 is 13 amino acids. CDR1 is MGHRA, CDR2 YSYEKL, per germline. CDR3 in amino acids: CASSQGLGYGYTF. CDR3 DNA: TGCGCCAGCAGCCAAGGCTTGGGCTATGGCTACACCTTC.

V and J are TRBV2 and TRBJ1-5, with a tentative D call TRBD1 (6 bases). Germline V gives CDR1 SNHLY, CDR2 FYNNEI. V lost 6 bases, J lost 0 bases, and 15 bases lay in between. The CDR3 runs 16 residues. CDR3 sequence (DNA): TGTGCCAGCAGCCTCCCGGACAGTTATAGCAATCAGCCCCAGCATTTT. It encodes CASSLPDSYSNQPQHF.

This sequence joins TRBV6-5 and TRBJ1-1; no firm D call. The V end was cut by 2 bases, the J end by 1 base, with 11 bases between. This CDR3 is built from 15 residues. The germline CDR1 and CDR2 sequences are MNHEY and SVGAGI. In DNA, the CDR3 is TGTGCCAGCAGTTACGATTTTCCGAGGAACACTGAAGCTTTCTTT. This sequence encodes CASSYDFPRNTEAFF.

This chain joins TRBV6-5 and TRBJ1-6; 9 positions agree with TRBD1. The V and J ends lost 7 bases and 7 bases, in that order; junction bases with no gene match: 8. Germline V gene sequence: CDR1 MNHEY, CDR2 SVGAGI. The CDR3 spans 15 residues. CDR3 loop: CASTPDRGGNSPLHF. CDR3 nucleotides: TGTGCCAGCACCCCGGACAGGGGAGGAAATTCACCCCTCCACTTT.

This chain connects TRBV27 to TRBJ2-2; D gene ambiguous. Trimming stripped 5 bases from V and 4 bases from J, with 11 bases between. The CDR3 consists of 14 residues. CDR1 and CDR2 (germline): MNHEY, SMNVEV (reference sequence). The CDR3 sequence is CASSPRFSTGELFF. CDR3 coding DNA: TGTGCCAGCAGTCCAAGGTTTTCCACCGGGGAGCTGTTTTTT.

The chain carries TRBV6-5 and TRBJ1-2; tentatively, D is TRBD1 (5 bases). Trimming shortened V by 5 bases and J by 0 bases, and 13 bases separated the two germline ends. Germline CDR1 MNHEY, CDR2 SVGAGI. This CDR3 is 15 amino acids long. The chain's CDR3 is CASSPLSTANYGYTF. Here the CDR3 DNA reads TGTGCCAGCAGTCCTCTATCGACAGCTAACTATGGCTACACCTTC.

The rearrangement joins TRBV27 to TRBJ2-3, with D perhaps matching TRBD1 (6 bases). With 5 bases removed from V and 3 bases from J, the gap between germline ends came to 21 bases. The CDR3 totals 17 residues. CDR1 is MNHEY, CDR2 SMNVEV, per germline (reference sequence). Here the CDR3 DNA reads TGTGCCAGCAGTCCCGACCTACAGGGAGAAGGGACAGATACGCAGTATTTT. Amino acids: CASSPDLQGEGTDTQYF.

The chain links TRBV28 to TRBJ1-2, with D possibly TRBD1 on 5 matching bases. This CDR3 is 14 amino acids long. CDR1 is MDHEN and CDR2 is SYDVKM in the germline V gene. V lost 5 bases and J 4 bases, leaving 14 bases between the germline ends. The CDR3 DNA reads as TGTGCCAGCAGTGGCGGGGGAGAAGGCTATGGCTACACCTTC. Its translation is CASSGGGEGYGYTF.

About this clone itself: At the DNA level, this CDR3 is encoded by other sequences in the same sample as well. This sequence joins TRBV7-2 and TRBJ1-6; D possibly corresponds to TRBD1 (6 bases). Between the trimmed V and J ends, which lost 1 base and 13 bases, there was a span of 11 bases. Germline V gives CDR1 SGHTA, CDR2 FQGNSA. The CDR3 loop spans 13 amino acids. CDR3 DNA: TGTGCCAGCAGCTTAGGTCAGGGGTTGCCCCTCCACTTT. Its protein is CASSLGQGLPLHF.

The chain links TRBV7-8 to TRBJ1-1; 7 bases are shared with TRBD1. V shed 5 bases, J shed 8 bases, and the junction held 11 bases outside the gene matches. The CDR3 consists of 14 residues. Germline V gene sequence: CDR1 SGHVS, CDR2 FQNEAQ. CDR3 in amino acids: CASSLGTARGEAFF. The CDR3 DNA is TGTGCCAGCAGCCTCGGGACAGCTAGGGGAGAAGCTTTCTTT.

V is TRBV11-3 and J is TRBJ1-1, with 10 bases that match TRBD1. After removal of 2 bases from V and 4 bases from J, the junction contained 4 bases not matched to a gene. Germline lookup yields CDR1 SGHNT and CDR2 YENEEA. The CDR3 sequence is 15 residues long. The CDR3 reads CASSLQGQGSTEAFF. In DNA, the CDR3 is TGTGCCAGCAGCTTACAGGGACAGGGGTCCACTGAAGCTTTCTTT.

In DNA, the CDR3 is TGCGCCAGCAGCTTCGGCAGGGCGGACTACAATGAGCAGTTCTTC. Amino acids: CASSFGRADYNEQFF. The chain joins TRBV5-1 to TRBJ2-1, with TRBD1 as a possible D gene (5 bases). The CDR3 loop spans 15 amino acids. Germline values: CDR1 SGHRS, CDR2 YFSETQ. Trimming took 2 bases from V and 3 from J, leaving 12 bases between them.